Following are 23 T cell receptor beta chains from one sample sequenced in a study of post-analysis software for immune sequencing data. The antigens these receptors bind are not known. Study-level results: Comparison of patients with controls showed a handful of TRBV segments more frequent in patients, TRBV5-6, TRBV5-1 and TRBV20-1 among them.

Sequencing libraries made from TCR beta cDNA carried unique molecular identifiers. One entry per CDR3 protein results from TCRdb running MiXCR on the PCR reads. The profile shows more than 500,000 distinct CDR3 sequences, 30% to 40% of them singletons. The sequencing sample was made of blood. The origin of the receptors is a girl aged 2-17 years with multiple sclerosis.

This clonotype has a handful of counts. This sequence joins TRBV20-1 and TRBJ1-5; possible D gene TRBD1, 5 bases. Germline V CDR1 and CDR2: DFQATT, SNEGSKA (reference sequence). The CDR3 has 14 residues. Trimming removed 3 bases at V and 3 bases at J, with 12 bases between. The DNA for the CDR3 is TGCAGTGCTAGGACAGCCAACCCCAATCAGCCCCAGCATTTT. This encodes CSARTANPNQPQHF.

This clonotype was counted only a few times. CDR3 sequence (DNA): TGCGCCAGCAGCGGCACCGGGACAGATAATGAAAAACTGTTTTTT. Translated: CASSGTGTDNEKLFF. The chain has TRBV5-1 and TRBJ1-4; TRBD1 matches 7 bases. CDR1 SGHRS and CDR2 YFSETQ come from the germline V gene. This CDR3 contains 15 residues. V was pared by 4 bases and J by 4 bases, with 7 bases of the junction left unmatched.

The chain has TRBV29-1 and TRBJ2-1, with 7 bases aligning to TRBD1. This CDR3 spans 12 amino acids. The germline CDR1 and CDR2 sequences are SQVTM and ANQGSEA. The CDR3, as DNA: TGCAACTACCAGGGGGTTGGAAATGAGCAGTTCTTC. It codes for CNYQGVGNEQFF.

In this sample, this clonotype turned up a few times. The chain has TRBV20-1 and TRBJ2-3; 8 bases match TRBD2. Looked up from germline, CDR1 is DFQATT and CDR2 is SNEGSKA (reference sequence). V lost 3 bases to trimming and J lost 1 base; unmatched junction nucleotides: 3. This CDR3 spans 14 amino acids. CDR3 DNA sequence: TGCAGTGCTAGGGAGACTAGCGGCACAGATACGCAGTATTTT. Protein sequence: CSARETSGTDTQYF.

This clonotype was recorded a few times. The V and J genes are TRBV2 and TRBJ2-1; D tentatively reads TRBD1 or TRBD2 (5 bases each). This CDR3 is built from 14 residues. Between the trimmed V and J ends, which lost 4 bases and 5 bases, there was a span of 12 bases. Germline V gene data show CDR1 as SNHLY and CDR2 as FYNNEI. CDR3 nucleotide sequence: TGTGCCAGCAGTGGTACTAGGGGCAACAATGAGCAGTTCTTC. Its protein product is CASSGTRGNNEQFF.

This clonotype has more than one count but fewer than ten. The rearrangement joins TRBV12-3 or TRBV12-4 to TRBJ2-7, with TRBD1 matching 8 bases. Losses at the gene ends were 10 bases for V and 1 base for J; bases not matched to a gene: 6. This CDR3 contains 13 residues. In nucleotides, the CDR3 is TGTGCCACCACCCAGGGGGCGTCCTACGAGCAGTACTTC. Translating gives CATTQGASYEQYF.

This clonotype was counted only a few times. The chain recombines TRBV5-1 with TRBJ2-1; 8 bases match TRBD1. CDR3 length: 17 residues. Germline V gene data show CDR1 as SGHRS and CDR2 as YFSETQ. V gave up 2 bases and J gave up 5 bases; unmatched junction bases: 12. The CDR3 coding sequence is TGCGCCAGCAGCTTCTATTCAGGGGGCGCGAGTGACAATGAGCAGTTCTTC. Translating it yields CASSFYSGGASDNEQFF.

This clonotype has at least ten counts. V gene TRBV12-1 combines with J gene TRBJ2-7; the table's D gene call, TRBD1, was not cross checked with the DNA. TRBV12-1 is a known pseudogene. The length of the CDR3 is 16 residues. CDR3 region: CASSSPPTGRENEQYF. Here the CDR3 DNA reads TGTGCCAGCAGCTCCCCGCCGACAGGGAGGGAAAACGAGCAGTACTTC.

The chain carries TRBV29-1 and TRBJ2-1; 8 bases are a match to TRBD1. CDR1 and CDR2 from the germline V gene are SQVTM and ANQGSEA. The CDR3 has 14 amino acids. The ends lost 3 bases at V and 6 bases at J; junction bases unmatched: 7. CDR3: CSVERDRGFNEQFF. The CDR3 bases are TGCAGCGTTGAGCGCGACAGGGGATTCAATGAGCAGTTCTTC.

The chain employs TRBV12-3 or TRBV12-4 and TRBJ1-1; D gene unclear. This CDR3 contains 12 residues. The ends were cut back, 6 bases at V and 4 bases at J, with 9 bases in the middle. The chain's CDR3 is CASRPRGTEAFF. In nucleotides, the CDR3 is TGTGCCAGCAGGCCTCGGGGCACTGAAGCTTTCTTT.

This clonotype was seen only a few times. V usage is TRBV5-1 and J usage is TRBJ1-2; D is undetermined. The V end was cut by 0 bases, the J end by 4 bases, with 16 bases between. The CDR3 has 16 amino acids. Germline-derived CDR1 and CDR2 are SGHRS and YFSETQ. DNA for the CDR3: TGCGCCAGCAGCTTGGCCGTATCCCCGAAGGGCTATGGCTACACCTTC. Amino acids: CASSLAVSPKGYGYTF.

In this sample, this clonotype turned up a few times. The chain uses TRBV3-1 and TRBJ2-7; D is unresolved. Between the trimmed V and J ends, which lost 5 bases and 0 bases, there was a span of 5 bases. Per the germline V gene, CDR1 is LGHDT and CDR2 is YNNKEL (reference sequence). The CDR3 extends over 12 amino acids. The CDR3 DNA reads TGTGCCAGCAGCACGTTCTCCTACGAGCAGTACTTC. It encodes CASSTFSYEQYF.

The chain recombines TRBV5-1 with TRBJ2-5; D uncertain. The J call may be wrong; the DNA end is better matched by TRBJ2-7. In germline, CDR1 is SGHRS, CDR2 YFSETQ. This CDR3 spans 13 amino acids. The CDR3, as DNA: TGCGCCAGCAGCTTGGCCACCAAGAACGAGCAGTACTTC. Translation: CASSLATKNEQYF.

For this clonotype: The junction departs from germline at one end; a sequencing error may be responsible. V usage is TRBV5-1 and J usage is TRBJ2-1; 7 nucleotides match TRBD1. The CDR3 runs 15 residues. Per germline, CDR1 SGHRS and CDR2 YFSETQ. CDR3 region: CVSSPTGPNGGEQFF. In DNA form, the CDR3 reads TGCGTCAGCAGCCCGACAGGGCCCAATGGGGGTGAGCAGTTCTTC.

There are a few counts of this clonotype. The genes are TRBV20-1 and TRBJ1-5, with D perhaps matching TRBD1 (6 bases). The V gene's germline CDR1 is DFQATT and CDR2 SNEGSKA (reference sequence). CDR3 length: 16 residues. V lost 2 bases, J lost 2 bases, and 16 bases lay in between. CDR3 in DNA: TGCAGTGCTAGACCTCCCCAGGGGTTTGGCAATCAGCCCCAGCATTTT. Protein sequence: CSARPPQGFGNQPQHF.

CDR3 bases: TGCGCCAGCAGCTTGGAGCCTAGCGGGGGGGCTGAGCAGTACTTC. Translating it yields CASSLEPSGGAEQYF. The chain employs TRBV5-1 and TRBJ2-5; 12 bases align to TRBD2. CDR1 SGHRS and CDR2 YFSETQ come from the germline V gene. There are 15 residues in the CDR3. After removal of 0 bases from V and 11 bases from J, the junction contained 8 bases not matched to a gene. Drawing the rest from reference TRBV5-1 and TRBJ2-5, the complete variable domain is KAGVTQTPRYLIKTRGQQVTLSCSPISGHRSVSWYQQTPGQGLQFLFEYFSETQRNKGNFPGRFSGRQFSNSRSEMNVSTLELGDSALYLCASSLEPSGGAEQYFGPGTRLLVL.

This clonotype appeared a few times. This chain joins TRBV5-4 and TRBJ2-3, with 7 nucleotides matching TRBD2. CDR1 SGHNT and CDR2 YYREEE come from the germline V gene (reference sequence). J was trimmed by 1 base and V by 1 base; bases with no gene match: 3. The CDR3 is 15 amino acids. CDR3: CASSLKRGRTDTQYF. CDR3 nucleotides: TGTGCCAGCAGCTTGAAGCGGGGCCGCACAGATACGCAGTATTTT.

Notes on this clonotype: A much larger clone is a single base away; this may be a read error. In nucleotides, the CDR3 is TGCAGTGCTAGTTTCGAGGGGCGTGAGACCCAGTACTTC. As protein: CSASFEGRETQYF. This sequence joins TRBV20-1 and TRBJ2-5, with D perhaps given as TRBD1 or TRBD2 (5 bases each). V dropped 3 bases and J dropped 5 bases, with 13 bases sitting between them. CDR1 and CDR2 (germline): DFQATT, SNEGSKA (reference sequence). This CDR3 is 13 amino acids long.

This clonotype occurred once. The V and J genes are TRBV4-1 and TRBJ1-4; TRBD1 might be the D (5 bases). The V end was cut by 1 base, the J end by 6 bases, with 18 bases between. The germline CDR1 and CDR2 sequences are MGHRA and YSYEKL. This CDR3 comprises 17 residues. CDR3 protein: CASSQGDRRLKDEKLFF. The CDR3 bases are TGCGCCAGCAGCCAAGGGGACCGAAGGTTGAAAGATGAAAAACTGTTTTTT.

In its sample, this clonotype was seen a few times. This sequence joins TRBV24-1 and TRBJ1-2, with TRBD1 matching 9 bases. The germline V gene encodes CDR1 KGHDR and CDR2 SFDVKD. V shed 4 bases and J 8 bases; nucleotides not matched to a gene: 4. The CDR3 sequence is 13 residues long. CDR3 loop: CATSEGTGRGYTF. CDR3 bases: TGTGCCACCAGTGAGGGGACAGGGCGCGGCTACACCTTC.

This chain connects TRBV7-6 to TRBJ1-1; D is possibly TRBD1 (5 bases). The CDR3 sequence is 20 residues long. Per the germline V gene, CDR1 is SGHVS and CDR2 is FNYEAQ. The ends were cut back, 4 bases at V and 0 bases at J, with 27 bases in the middle. The CDR3 sequence: CASSSRQRRKLFYMNTEAFF. As DNA, the CDR3 is TGTGCCAGCAGCTCCAGACAGCGACGAAAGCTGTTTTACATGAACACTGAAGCTTTCTTT.

CDR3 bases: TGTGCCAGCAGTTACTCGGGATCAGGGGTGGATGAAAAACTGTTTTTT. This codes for CASSYSGSGVDEKLFF. The chain carries TRBV6-5 and TRBJ1-4; D is possibly TRBD1 (6 bases). V was clipped by 0 bases and J by 6 bases, with 14 bases between them. Looked up from germline, CDR1 is MNHEY and CDR2 is SVGAGI. The CDR3 is 16 residues long.

There are many counts of this clonotype. The chain combines TRBV29-1 with TRBJ2-5, with 9 bases fitting TRBD2. CDR3 length: 15 residues. Trimming removed 4 bases from V and 3 bases from J; junction bases left unmatched: 9. CDR1 is SQVTM, CDR2 ANQGSEA, per germline. As DNA, the CDR3 is TGCAGCGTTGCGGGCCAGCGGGGGGCCAAAGAGACCCAGTACTTC. This encodes CSVAGQRGAKETQYF.